These T cell receptor beta chains were read from a single sample in a study of blood T cells in healthy people across ages. TCRdb reanalysed the 5' RACE reads using MiXCR and keeps one entry per CDR3 protein. The sample holds about 780,000 distinct CDR3 sequences; about 26% are singletons and the top ten take 2.5% to 3.5%. This same sample was also part of a study on T cells of mothers and their children.

The sample consisted of blood. All receptors come from a boy under 18 in good health. The CDR3 runs from the conserved cysteine through the conserved F or W. The D gene is left open where the match is weak. For some rows the clone size is stated as once, few or many, or as a class when expanded; others skip it.

j_call: TRBJ1-3; d_call: -; v_call: TRBV12-3/TRBV12-4; clone_size: -; cdr3_nt: TGTGCCAGCAGTCGTCCTTCGTCGGTATCGGCTGGAAACACCATATATTTT; cdr3_aa: CASSRPSSVSAGNTIYF
j_call: TRBJ2-7; d_call: -; v_call: TRBV7-2; clone_size: few; cdr3_nt: TGTGCCAGCAGCTTAGTTCCAGGTGTCTCCTACGAGCAGTACTTC; cdr3_aa: CASSLVPGVSYEQYF
j_call: TRBJ1-1; d_call: -; v_call: TRBV7-9; clone_size: few; cdr3_nt: TGTGCCAGCAGCTCAGCTAGGAGGTTGGACACTGAAGCTTTCTTT; cdr3_aa: CASSSARRLDTEAFF
j_call: TRBJ2-5; d_call: TRBD2; v_call: TRBV7-7; clone_size: -; cdr3_nt: TGTGCTAGCAGCGGGGCAGCATCCTCCCGAGAGACCCAGTACTTC; cdr3_aa: CASSGAASSRETQYF
j_call: TRBJ1-2; d_call: -; v_call: TRBV5-1; clone_size: few; cdr3_nt: TGCGCCAGCAGCTTGGAGTCTTCGAACTATGGCTACACCTTC; cdr3_aa: CASSLESSNYGYTF
j_call: TRBJ2-5; d_call: -; v_call: TRBV6-6; clone_size: -; cdr3_nt: TGTGCCAGCAGTTACAAAAAGACCCAGTACTTC; cdr3_aa: CASSYKKTQYF
j_call: TRBJ2-7; d_call: -; v_call: TRBV5-1; clone_size: many; cdr3_nt: TGTGCCAGCAGTTTATCAGGTGATTACGAGCAGTACTTC; cdr3_aa: CASSLSGDYEQYF
j_call: TRBJ2-7; d_call: -; v_call: TRBV3-1; clone_size: many; cdr3_nt: TGTGCCAGCAGCCAAAACGACGACCGAGGGCAGTACTTC; cdr3_aa: CASSQNDDRGQYF
j_call: TRBJ1-1; d_call: TRBD1; v_call: TRBV4-1; clone_size: few; cdr3_nt: TGCGCCAGCAGCCGACAGGGGGACACTGAAGCTTTCTTT; cdr3_aa: CASSRQGDTEAFF
j_call: TRBJ1-2; d_call: -; v_call: TRBV5-6; clone_size: -; cdr3_nt: TGTGCCAGCAGCCGACCTGGGCGCTATGGCTACACCTTC; cdr3_aa: CASSRPGRYGYTF
j_call: TRBJ2-1; d_call: TRBD2; v_call: TRBV5-1; clone_size: -; cdr3_nt: TGCGCCAGCAGCTTCAGCGGGGGGGACTACAATGAGCAGTTCTTC; cdr3_aa: CASSFSGGDYNEQFF
j_call: TRBJ2-4; d_call: -; v_call: TRBV18; clone_size: -; cdr3_nt: TGTGCCAGCTCACCACCTTCGCACGCAATTCAGTACTTC; cdr3_aa: CASSPPSHAIQYF
j_call: TRBJ2-5; d_call: TRBD1; v_call: TRBV20-1; clone_size: -; cdr3_nt: TGCAGTGCTAGAGCGGCAGGGGGTTATCCGGAGACCCAGTACTTC; cdr3_aa: CSARAAGGYPETQYF
j_call: TRBJ2-7; d_call: TRBD2; v_call: TRBV6-5; clone_size: few; cdr3_nt: TGTGCCAGCAGTTCTGAGCGGGGGTCGTCCTACGAGCAGTACTTC; cdr3_aa: CASSSERGSSYEQYF
j_call: TRBJ1-4; d_call: TRBD1; v_call: TRBV7-8; clone_size: -; cdr3_nt: TGTGCCAGCAGCCCCGCCGGGACAGGGAATGAAAAACTGTTTTTT; cdr3_aa: CASSPAGTGNEKLFF
j_call: TRBJ1-5; d_call: TRBD1; v_call: TRBV12-3/TRBV12-4; clone_size: -; cdr3_nt: TGTGCCAGCAGGGAACAGGGGGCGGGTCAGCCCCAGCATTTT; cdr3_aa: CASREQGAGQPQHF
j_call: TRBJ2-1; d_call: TRBD2; v_call: TRBV5-6; clone_size: -; cdr3_nt: TGTGCCAGCAACCCAGCCTTGGCGGGGGCCTACAATGAGCAGTTCTTC; cdr3_aa: CASNPALAGAYNEQFF
j_call: TRBJ1-1; d_call: -; v_call: TRBV7-9; clone_size: -; cdr3_nt: TGTGCCAGCAGCTTAGGTCTGGCGACTGAAGCTTTCTTT; cdr3_aa: CASSLGLATEAFF